The 2 T cell receptor beta chains below come from one sample, sequenced in a study of blood T cells in healthy people across ages. For the second PCR, which ran for about 6 to 11 cycles, a sample-barcoded 5' primer and a J-beta primer mix were used. MiXCR, applied by TCRdb to the 5' RACE reads, yields one record per CDR3 protein. This table holds 650,000 to 800,000 distinct CDR3 sequences, around 45% found once. Sequenced material: blood. The receptors were gathered from a man aged 55 to 70 in good health.

With regard to this clonotype: The junction differs from germline at one of its ends, possibly a read error. The chain carries TRBV30 and TRBJ1-4; D call uncertain. Germline CDR1 GTSNPN, CDR2 SVGIG (reference sequence). The CDR3 has 14 residues. The CDR3 nucleotides read TGTGCCTGGGGTGTCGGGATTATTAATGAAAAACTGTTTTTT. It translates to CAWGVGIINEKLFF.

This chain uses TRBV29-1 with TRBJ2-7; 7 nucleotides agree with TRBD1. Germline V lookup: CDR1 SQVTM, CDR2 ANQGSEA. J gave up 0 bases and V 5 bases, and 7 bases lay outside the gene matches. The CDR3 length is 14 residues. This chain's CDR3 is CSVIPGQFSYEQYF. The CDR3 coding sequence is TGCAGCGTTATACCGGGACAGTTCTCCTACGAGCAGTACTTC.